The 14 T cell receptor beta chains given below trace back to one sample, sequenced in a study of blood T cells in healthy people across ages. Combining a sample-barcoded 5' primer with a J-beta primer mix, a second PCR ran for roughly 7 to 12 cycles. Each CDR3 protein gets one entry after TCRdb re-called the 5' RACE reads with MiXCR. In the table there are approximately 600,000 distinct CDR3 sequences, around 54% of which are singletons. The sequenced sample was blood. Receptors originate from a man between 60 and 70 years old in good health.

Only a few counts were recorded for this clonotype. V gene TRBV6-2 or TRBV6-3 combines with J gene TRBJ1-5; tentatively, D is TRBD1 (6 bases). Trimming pared 5 bases from V and 7 bases from J, leaving 12 bases between. Germline V gene sequence: CDR1 MNHEY, CDR2 SVGEGT. CDR3 length equals 13 residues. This chain's CDR3 is CASSLGQLQPQHF. CDR3 DNA: TGTGCCAGCAGTCTAGGACAGTTACAGCCCCAGCATTTT.

The chain joins TRBV29-1 to TRBJ2-4, with a weak D call TRBD1 (6 bases). The end of the DNA fits TRBJ2-7 better, so the J call may be wrong. CDR1 is SQVTM, CDR2 ANQGSEA, per germline. This CDR3 contains 13 residues. In DNA form, the CDR3 reads TGCAGCGTTGAAAGGCAGGGACAAGGCGAGCAGTACTTC. It translates to CSVERQGQGEQYF.

The table lists this clonotype with a count of one. The chain employs TRBV15 and TRBJ1-2, with D possibly TRBD1 on 5 matching bases. The CDR3 is 15 residues long. V was clipped by 1 base and J by 2 bases, with 11 bases between them. The germline CDR1 and CDR2 sequences are LNHNV and YYDKDF (reference sequence). Here the CDR3 DNA reads TGTGCCACCAGCAGAGGCCCCGACAGAAACTATGGCTACACCTTC. Encoded protein: CATSRGPDRNYGYTF.

This clonotype was found a few times. This chain uses TRBV7-6 with TRBJ2-1; 9 bases line up with TRBD1. V trimming: 7 bases; J trimming: 2 bases; junction bases outside the gene matches: 3. The CDR3 covers 14 residues. Germline CDR1 SGHVS, CDR2 FNYEAQ. CDR3 in amino acids: CASTRDRAYNEQFF. The CDR3 nucleotides read TGTGCCAGCACCCGGGACAGGGCCTACAATGAGCAGTTCTTC. Full variable domain (missing parts from reference TRBV7-6 and TRBJ2-1): GAGVSQSPRYKVTKRGQDVALRCDPISGHVSLYWYRQALGQGPEFLTYFNYEAQQDKSGLPNDRFSAERPEGSISTLTIQRTEQRDSAMYRCASTRDRAYNEQFFGPGTRLTVL.

J is TRBJ2-5 and V is TRBV5-6, with D perhaps matching TRBD2 (6 bases). The germline gives CDR1 SGHDT, CDR2 YYEEEE. This CDR3 has 13 amino acids. V was pared by 5 bases and J by 11 bases, with 19 bases between. CDR3 nucleotide sequence: TGTGCCAGCAGGCGCACGGGACTCGTCGGGCAGTACTTC. It yields the protein CASRRTGLVGQYF.

The rearrangement uses TRBV7-9 and TRBJ2-4; D not resolved. Trimming took 1 base from V and 11 from J, leaving 6 bases between them. The CDR3 contains 11 residues. Germline CDR1 and CDR2: SEHNR and FQNEAQ (reference sequence). The CDR3 nucleotides are TGTGCCAGCAGCTTAGTGGGTGTTCAGTACTTC. Its translation is CASSLVGVQYF.

This clonotype was counted a few times. The chain employs TRBV7-9 and TRBJ2-7; D unresolved. The V and J ends lost 5 bases and 7 bases respectively, with 15 bases between them. Germline V gene lookup returns CDR1 SEHNR and CDR2 FQNEAQ (reference sequence). This CDR3 has 13 residues. As DNA, the CDR3 is TGTGCCAGCAGCGGGCGTGGGGTATTAGAGCAGTACTTC. This translates into CASSGRGVLEQYF.

This clonotype was found once. This chain links TRBV9 with TRBJ2-5; D not resolved. TRBJ2-7 explains the end of the DNA better; the J call may be wrong. The CDR3 covers 14 residues. In germline, CDR1 is SGDLS, CDR2 YYNGEE. The CDR3 nucleotides read TGTGCCAGCAGCGTAGTTGGACCCCTTGACGAGCAGTACTTC. Translation: CASSVVGPLDEQYF.

J is TRBJ2-5 and V is TRBV5-1, with D possibly TRBD1 on 6 matching bases. The CDR3 is made up of 14 amino acids. Germline lookup yields CDR1 SGHRS and CDR2 YFSETQ. V gave up 4 bases and J gave up 5 bases, with 15 bases separating them. CDR3 nucleotide sequence: TGCGCCAGCAGCCTAAGGACAGATCCGGAGACCCAGTACTTC. The encoded protein is CASSLRTDPETQYF.

The V call is TRBV9, the J call TRBJ2-7, with TRBD1 matching over 9 bases. Germline V CDR1 and CDR2: SGDLS, YYNGEE. There are 14 residues in the CDR3. The J segment lost 3 bases and the V segment lost 2 bases, leaving 3 bases of the junction unmatched. CDR3 sequence: CASSVATGGYEQYF. CDR3 DNA: TGTGCCAGCAGCGTTGCGACAGGGGGCTACGAGCAGTACTTC.

The CDR3 region has the DNA TGTGCCAGCAGCTTGGAGGGGGAAGCTAACTATGGCTACACCTTC. Amino acid sequence: CASSLEGEANYGYTF. The V gene is TRBV11-2, the J gene TRBJ1-2; the D gene is possibly TRBD1 (6 bases). CDR1 is SGHAT and CDR2 is FQNNGV in the germline V gene. The CDR3 is 15 amino acids. V was cut by 3 bases and J by 0 bases, with 11 bases left in between.

This clonotype appeared a few times. The V and J genes are TRBV4-2 and TRBJ2-1; 9 nucleotides line up with TRBD1. Germline V gene data show CDR1 as LGHNA and CDR2 as YNFKEQ. Unmatched junction bases numbered 13, after V lost 0 bases and J lost 10 bases. There are 17 residues in the CDR3. The CDR3 bases are TGTGCCAGCAGCCAAGATGACAGGGGGGGCTTTAGTTTCGAGCAGTTCTTC. Translation: CASSQDDRGGFSFEQFF.

The V gene is TRBV3-1, the J gene TRBJ2-5; the D is unclear. Trimming removed 4 bases at V and 5 bases at J, with 14 bases between. The CDR3 is 14 residues long. Per germline, CDR1 LGHDT and CDR2 YNNKEL (reference sequence). CDR3 in amino acids: CASSPPTVSETQYF. The DNA for the CDR3 is TGTGCCAGCAGCCCCCCTACCGTCAGCGAGACCCAGTACTTC.

This clonotype appeared many times. The chain is built from TRBV20-1 and TRBJ2-1; the match to TRBD2 covers 8 bases. Germline trimming cut 4 bases from V and 9 bases from J; bases unmatched to any gene: 14. Germline V gene data show CDR1 as DFQATT and CDR2 as SNEGSKA (reference sequence). This CDR3 has 15 amino acids. This CDR3 reads CSATPGVAGPSEQFF. Here the CDR3 DNA reads TGCAGTGCTACCCCGGGGGTAGCGGGGCCAAGTGAGCAGTTCTTC.